The table lists the clone carrying this T cell receptor (beta chain) with many counts. Antigen unknown. Two oligonucleotides, mixed equimolar, formed the beta constant-region primer covering TRBC1 and TRBC2. The ligated cDNA underwent four PCR rounds using SP2 and nested alpha and beta constant-region primers. TCRdb passed the UMI-ligation and nested PCR reads through MiXCR, listing each CDR3 protein once. The repertoire holds around 160,000 distinct CDR3 sequences, about a sixth seen once, with 0.14% to 0.15% in the top ten. This record comes from a study of naive and memory T cell subsets. Points from the study as a whole: Over 85% of naive TCR sequences appeared only once, unlike memory subsets.

Germline V CDR1 and CDR2: DFQATT, SNEGSKA (reference sequence). V lost 3 bases, J lost 3 bases, and 9 bases lay in between. CDR3 length: 13 residues. Sequencing was carried out using naive CD4+ T cells from blood. V and J are TRBV20-1 and TRBJ1-5; D is possibly TRBD1 (5 bases). This clonotype was sampled from a human donor in good health. CDR3 sequence reads: CSASGASNQPQHF. CDR3 bases: TGCAGTGCTAGTGGGGCCTCCAATCAGCCCCAGCATTTT.